This is a list of T cell receptor beta chains from one sample in a study of graft-versus-host responses after intestinal transplantation. The data were produced by immunoSEQ multiplex PCR, yet TCRdb's version contains in-frame clones alone and is incomplete. The table has 29,000 or so clones, roughly nine tenths seen once. Sequencing used PBMCs, obtained about 420 days after intestinal transplantation. Source of these receptors: a human patient who received an intestinal transplant, so some T cells may come from the graft donor. Both conserved end residues are part of each CDR3. A D gene is named only where the DNA matches it firmly. The size of a clone is reported for some rows only, either as once, few or many, or as a class for expanded clones.

V	J	D	size	DNA	CDR3
TRBV28	TRBJ2-7	TRBD1	NA	TGTGCCAGCAGCTGGGGACAGGGGGTCTACGAGCAGTACTTC	CASSWGQGVYEQYF
TRBV19	TRBJ1-1	NA	NA	TGTGCCAGTAGCGAGCCCATACCGGGACCATTAGATAACAAAGCTTTCTTT	CASSEPIPGPLDNKAFF
TRBV28	TRBJ2-1	NA	NA	TGTGCCAGCAGTTTCCCGGGATTGTACAATGAGCAGTTCTTC	CASSFPGLYNEQFF
TRBV29-1	TRBJ2-2	NA	NA	TGCAGCGTACAGCCGGGGGATGTGGACACCGGGGAGCTGTTTTTT	CSVQPGDVDTGELFF
TRBV6-4	TRBJ2-3	NA	few	TGTGCCAGCAGTGACGGGGGGGCCACAGATACGCAGTATTTT	CASSDGGATDTQYF
TRBV7-9	TRBJ2-7	NA	NA	TGTGCCAGCATCAAGATAGGGGGTAGCTCCTACGAGCAGTACTTC	CASIKIGGSSYEQYF
TRBV15	TRBJ2-2	TRBD1	NA	TGTGCCACCAGCAGAGAGCTTAGTTACAGGGGGTCCGGGGAGCTGTTTTTT	CATSRELSYRGSGELFF
TRBV27	TRBJ2-2	TRBD2	NA	TGTGCCAGCAGTTCCTCCGGACTAGCGGGCGATACCGGGGAGCTGTTTTTT	CASSSSGLAGDTGELFF
TRBV28	TRBJ1-4	NA	NA	TGTGCCAGCAGTTTGGCACAGATAGTAGGAAAACTGTTTTTT	CASSLAQIVGKLFF
TRBV4-1	TRBJ2-3	NA	once	TGCGCCAGCAGCCAAAGGGTTCCAACAGATACGCAGTATTTT	CASSQRVPTDTQYF
TRBV30	TRBJ2-7	TRBD1	once	TGTGCCTGCCGCAGGACAGGGCCGTACTTC	CACRRTGPYF
TRBV4-1	TRBJ2-1	TRBD2	NA	TGCGCCAGCAGCCAAGTATCCACTAGCGGAACCTACAATGAGCAGTTCTTC	CASSQVSTSGTYNEQFF
TRBV27	TRBJ2-1	NA	NA	TGTGCCAGCAAGTTCCCAGGCAGCTCCTACAATGAGCAGTTCTTC	CASKFPGSSYNEQFF
TRBV18	TRBJ2-7	NA	NA	TGTGCCAGCTCACCACGAGAGAAGAAGGATCCGACCTCCTACGAGCAGTACTTC	CASSPREKKDPTSYEQYF
TRBV2	TRBJ2-1	NA	NA	TGTGCCAGCAGTTACGCCTCCTCCTACAATGAGCAGTTCTTC	CASSYASSYNEQFF
TRBV29-1	TRBJ2-2	NA	few	TGCAGCGTTGCTGTGGGACCGAACACCGGGGAGCTGTTTTTT	CSVAVGPNTGELFF
TRBV7-2	TRBJ2-7	NA	NA	TGTGCCAGCAGCTTGACCTACGAGCAGTACTTC	CASSLTYEQYF
TRBV5-6	TRBJ2-7	NA	few	TGTGCCTGGACCCGTCCGGGGGCTCCCTACGAGCAGTACTTC	CAWTRPGAPYEQYF
TRBV6-5	TRBJ2-5	NA	NA	TGTGCCAGCAGTTACTATCCAGGGGAGACCCAGTACTTC	CASSYYPGETQYF
TRBV9	TRBJ2-2	TRBD1	NA	TGTGCCAGCAGCGCGGACAGGCCCAAGACCGGGGAGCTGTTTTTT	CASSADRPKTGELFF
TRBV7-6	TRBJ2-1	NA	NA	TGTGCCAGCAGCTTAGACTGGGGCAGCTCCTACAATGAGCAGTTCTTC	CASSLDWGSSYNEQFF
TRBV7-6	TRBJ1-1	TRBD1	NA	TGTGCCAGCAGCCCGAGGACAGGGGTTTTGAACACTGAAGCTTTCTTT	CASSPRTGVLNTEAFF
TRBV6-6	TRBJ1-3	NA	NA	TGTGCCAGCAGTCCCGGACTGTCCTCTGGAAACACCATATATTTT	CASSPGLSSGNTIYF
TRBV6-5	TRBJ2-2	NA	once	TGTGCCAGCAGTTACGGGGGGGCGGCCACCGGGGAGCTGTTTTTT	CASSYGGAATGELFF
TRBV4-1	TRBJ2-7	TRBD2	NA	TGCGCCAGCAGCCAAGTCGGTAGCGGGGATTCCTCCTACGAGCAGTACTTC	CASSQVGSGDSSYEQYF
TRBV27	TRBJ2-7	TRBD2	NA	TGTGCCAGCAGTCCATGGACTAGCGGGAGGCCCCTCGGCGAGCAGTACTTC	CASSPWTSGRPLGEQYF
TRBV10-1	TRBJ2-1	NA	NA	TGCGCCAGCAGTGAGTCTTGGCAGGCGACTTACAATGAGCAGTTCTTC	CASSESWQATYNEQFF
TRBV30	TRBJ1-1	TRBD1	NA	TGTGCCTGGAGTGAGGGACAGGGAACTGAAGCTTTCTTT	CAWSEGQGTEAFF
TRBV11-3	TRBJ2-2	NA	NA	TGTGCCAGCAGTCTCAGGGGCCCCGCGAACACCGGGGAGCTGTTTTTT	CASSLRGPANTGELFF
TRBV13	TRBJ1-1	NA	NA	TGTGCCAGCAGCGTAACAGTGAACACTGAAGCTTTCTTT	CASSVTVNTEAFF
TRBV7-9	TRBJ2-5	NA	NA	TGTGCCAGCAGCTTCGGGGGACTTGTTGAGACCCAGTACTTC	CASSFGGLVETQYF
TRBV10-3	TRBJ2-3	TRBD2	NA	TGTGCCATCAGTGATGGGCGGGGGTCCGGCACAGATACGCAGTATTTT	CAISDGRGSGTDTQYF
TRBV7-2	TRBJ1-2	NA	NA	TGTGCCAGCAGCTTAGCTGAGGGGCGAAGCTACACCTTC	CASSLAEGRSYTF
TRBV7-3	TRBJ2-7	TRBD2	NA	TGTGCCAGCAGCCGGTTCTATAGGGCGGGAGCCTCCTACGAGCAGTACTTC	CASSRFYRAGASYEQYF
TRBV5-1	TRBJ2-1	TRBD1	NA	TGCGCCAGCAGCCTGCGACAGGGAAATGAGCAGTTCTTC	CASSLRQGNEQFF
TRBV19	TRBJ2-4	NA	NA	TGTGCCAGTAGTATTTATTTTCCCCCTAACTGGGGTAACATTCAGTACTTC	CASSIYFPPNWGNIQYF
TRBV27	TRBJ2-7	TRBD1	NA	TGTGCCAGCAGTCACCCCGGGACAGGGTCCTACGAGCAGTACTTC	CASSHPGTGSYEQYF
TRBV11-2	TRBJ2-1	NA	NA	TGTGCCAGCAGCTTAGTTGGCCCTAGGGAGCAGTTCTTC	CASSLVGPREQFF
TRBV30	TRBJ1-5	NA	NA	TGTGCCTGGAGTGGGGGCACCTCTGGAGTCAGCAATCAGCCCCAGCATTTT	CAWSGGTSGVSNQPQHF
TRBV6-1	TRBJ1-5	NA	NA	TGTGCCAGCAGAGGACCGATCCTTTGGCCCCAGCATTTT	CASRGPILWPQHF
TRBV4-1	TRBJ2-7	TRBD2	few	TGCGCCAGCAGCCAAAGTCGCAGCGGGAGTTACGAGCAGTACTTC	CASSQSRSGSYEQYF
TRBV2	TRBJ1-2	NA	NA	TGTGCCAGCAGTGTAGGGACCCGCTATGGCTACACCTTC	CASSVGTRYGYTF